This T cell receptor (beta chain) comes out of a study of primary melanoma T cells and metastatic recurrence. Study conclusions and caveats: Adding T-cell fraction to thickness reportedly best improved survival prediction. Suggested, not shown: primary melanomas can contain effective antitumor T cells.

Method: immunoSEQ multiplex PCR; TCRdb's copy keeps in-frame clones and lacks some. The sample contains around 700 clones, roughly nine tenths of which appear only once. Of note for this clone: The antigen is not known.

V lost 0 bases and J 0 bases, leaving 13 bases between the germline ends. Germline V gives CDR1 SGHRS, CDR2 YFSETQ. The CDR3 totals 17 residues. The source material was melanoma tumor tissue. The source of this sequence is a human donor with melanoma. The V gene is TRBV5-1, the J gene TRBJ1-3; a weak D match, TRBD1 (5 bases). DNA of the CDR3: TGCGCCAGCAGCTTGGCTCCGAGACAGCGCTCTGGAAACACCATATATTTT. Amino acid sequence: CASSLAPRQRSGNTIYF.